This note documents a single TCR beta chain sequence. The record originates from a study of blood T cell repertoires in COVID-19. The germline V gene encodes CDR1 LGHDT and CDR2 YNNKEL (reference sequence). The junction had 7 bases not matched to a gene; V was cut back by 1 base and J by 1 base. The CDR3 sequence is 17 residues long. Original processing methods: Nucleated cell number was recorded as an estimate derived from reference gene primer amplification. Using immunoSEQ multiplex PCR, the repertoire was profiled, and TCRdb retains in-frame clones only, with some absent. V and J calls and clone size come straight from that table; D and trimming were deduced from the DNA. The repertoire holds about 38,000 clones, with approximately 87% as singletons.

Sequenced sample: peripheral blood. The receptor was isolated from a man aged 50-60 years with active or convalescent COVID-19. The chain is built from TRBV3-1 (or the pseudogene TRBV3-2) and TRBJ2-1; 7 nucleotides line up with TRBD2. CDR3: CASSQGSSGASYNEQFF. The CDR3 bases are TGTGCCAGCAGCCAAGGGTCTAGCGGTGCTTCCTACAATGAGCAGTTCTTC.